This T cell receptor (beta chain) was observed in a study of PD-1 blockade in classical Hodgkin lymphoma. Assay used: immunoSEQ multiplex PCR; TCRdb lists only in-frame clones, some missing. The data show about 13,000 clones, 79% seen once. V shed 5 bases and J 2 bases; nucleotides not matched to a gene: 7. Germline CDR1 SGHAT, CDR2 FQNNGV. The CDR3 spans 15 residues. Every one of the patients relapsed after autologous stem cell transplantation (brentuximab vedotin exposure was variable). Magnetic negative selection isolated CD8+ T cells from thawed PBMCs. General study points: Why the repertoires differ is still unclear, perhaps disease activity or prior therapy.

A remark on this clone: The antigen is unknown.

The origin of this receptor is a human donor with classical Hodgkin lymphoma. Sequencing used CD8+ T cells from blood, obtained at baseline. The chain uses TRBV11-2 and TRBJ2-3; the match to TRBD2 covers 7 bases. In nucleotides, the CDR3 is TGTGCCAGCAGCACCAGAACTAGCGTCACAGATACGCAGTATTTT. Its protein is CASSTRTSVTDTQYF.